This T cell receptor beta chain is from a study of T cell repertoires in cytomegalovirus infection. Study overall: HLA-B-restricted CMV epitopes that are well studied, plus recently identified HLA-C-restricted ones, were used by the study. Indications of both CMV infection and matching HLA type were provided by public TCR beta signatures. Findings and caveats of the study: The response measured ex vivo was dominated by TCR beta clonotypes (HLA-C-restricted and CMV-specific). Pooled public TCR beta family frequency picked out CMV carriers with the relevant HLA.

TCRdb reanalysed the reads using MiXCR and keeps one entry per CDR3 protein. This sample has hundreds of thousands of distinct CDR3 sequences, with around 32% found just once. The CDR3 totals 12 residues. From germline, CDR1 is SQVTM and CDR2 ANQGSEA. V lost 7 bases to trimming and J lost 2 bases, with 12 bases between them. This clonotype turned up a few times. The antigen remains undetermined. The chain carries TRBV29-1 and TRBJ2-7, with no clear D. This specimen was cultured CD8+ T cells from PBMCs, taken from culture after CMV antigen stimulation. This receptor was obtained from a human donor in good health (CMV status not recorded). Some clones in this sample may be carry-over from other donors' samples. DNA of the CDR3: TGCAGCGCTTCAGAAGGCCCCTACGAGCAGTACTTC. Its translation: CSASEGPYEQYF.